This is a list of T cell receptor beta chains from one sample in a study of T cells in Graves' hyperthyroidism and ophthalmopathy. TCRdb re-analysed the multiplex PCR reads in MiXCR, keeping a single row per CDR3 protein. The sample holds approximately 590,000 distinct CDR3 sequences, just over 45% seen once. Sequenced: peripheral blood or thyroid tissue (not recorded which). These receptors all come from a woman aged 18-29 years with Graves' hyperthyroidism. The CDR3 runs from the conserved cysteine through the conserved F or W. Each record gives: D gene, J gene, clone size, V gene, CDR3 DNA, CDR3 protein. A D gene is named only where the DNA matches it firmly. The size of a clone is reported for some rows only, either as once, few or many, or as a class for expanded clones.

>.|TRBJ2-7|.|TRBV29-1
TGCAGCGTTGAAGGGCAGGAAAACTCCTACGAGCAGTACTTC
CSVEGQENSYEQYF
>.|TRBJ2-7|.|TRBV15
TGTGCCACCAGCAGAGATCGGGAGCGTTACGAGCAGTACTTC
CATSRDRERYEQYF
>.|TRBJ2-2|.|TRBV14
TGTGCCAGCAGCCTCCAGGGACTCGTCTCCGGGGAGCTGTTTTTT
CASSLQGLVSGELFF
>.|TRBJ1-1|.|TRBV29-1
TGCAGCTCTGCCACAGGGTCTGAAGCTTTCTTT
CSSATGSEAFF
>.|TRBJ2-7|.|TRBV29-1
TGCAGCGTGGGGGAGGCAGGGGCTGGCGAGCAGTACTTC
CSVGEAGAGEQYF
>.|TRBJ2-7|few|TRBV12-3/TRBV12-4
TGTGCCAGCAGTTCAACAGACAGGAACTACGAGCAGTACTTC
CASSSTDRNYEQYF
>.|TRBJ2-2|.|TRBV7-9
TGTGCCAGCAGCTTCCCATCGGGAAATGAGCTGTTTTTT
CASSFPSGNELFF
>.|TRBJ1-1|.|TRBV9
TGTGCCAGCAGCGTAGGAAGGGGTCGGACTGAAGCTTTCTTT
CASSVGRGRTEAFF
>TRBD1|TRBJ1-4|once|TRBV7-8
TGTGCCAGCAGCTTAACTGGACAGGGTGGACTGTTTTTT
CASSLTGQGGLFF
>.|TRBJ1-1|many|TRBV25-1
TGTGCCAGCAGTGAATTGGTGGACACTGAAGCTTTCTTT
CASSELVDTEAFF
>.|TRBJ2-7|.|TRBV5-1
TGCGCCAGCAGCTTACTAGGGGGCGAGCAGTACTTC
CASSLLGGEQYF
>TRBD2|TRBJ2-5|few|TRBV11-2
TGTGCCAGCAGCCAGGGACTAGCGGTCCAAGAGACCCAGTACTTC
CASSQGLAVQETQYF
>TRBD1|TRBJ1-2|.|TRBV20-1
TGCAGTGCTAGAGATGGGGGGACAGCTAACTATGGCTACACCTTC
CSARDGGTANYGYTF
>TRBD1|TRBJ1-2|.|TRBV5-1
TGCGCCAGCAGCTCCGTCGGGACAGCCAAAGAAAACACCTTC
CASSSVGTAKENTF
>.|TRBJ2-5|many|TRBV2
TGTGCCAGCAGCATACGCGAGACCCAGTACTTC
CASSIRETQYF
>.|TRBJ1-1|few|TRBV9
TGTGCCAGCAGCGTAGGGCCGAGGGTCTTGGACACTGAAGCTTTCTTT
CASSVGPRVLDTEAFF
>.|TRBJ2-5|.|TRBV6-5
TGTGCCAACAGCGTAGACACAAACCAAGAGACCCAGTACTTC
CANSVDTNQETQYF
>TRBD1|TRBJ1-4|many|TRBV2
TGTGCCAGCAGCCCAGACAGGGGTGGAGAAAAACTGTTTTTT
CASSPDRGGEKLFF
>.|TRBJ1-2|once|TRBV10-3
TGTGCCATCACTGGGGAGAGGGTTTATGGCTACACCTTC
CAITGERVYGYTF
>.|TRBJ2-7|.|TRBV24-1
TGTGCCACCAGTGATTCCCCCCCGGGACACGACTACGAGCAGTACTTC
CATSDSPPGHDYEQYF
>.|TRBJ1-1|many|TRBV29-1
TGCAGCGCTCTCGAAGGGGGTTATACCACTGAAGCTTTCTTT
CSALEGGYTTEAFF
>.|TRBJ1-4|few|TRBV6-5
TGTGCCAGCAGGGATGCAACTAATGAAAAACTGTTTTTT
CASRDATNEKLFF
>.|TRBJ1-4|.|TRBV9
TGTGCCAGCAGCATGGGGGGGCCTAATGAAAAACTGTTTTTT
CASSMGGPNEKLFF
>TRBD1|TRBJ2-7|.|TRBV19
TGTGCCAGTAGTATTCGGGGGACAGGTTTTTCACAGCCCTACGAGCAGTACTTC
CASSIRGTGFSQPYEQYF
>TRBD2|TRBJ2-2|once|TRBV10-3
TGTGCCATCAGTGGAGGGACTAGCGGGAGAACCGGGGAGCTGTTTTTT
CAISGGTSGRTGELFF
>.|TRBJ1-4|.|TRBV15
TGTGCCACCAGCAGAGCGGACGATGGGGATGAAAAACTGTTTTTT
CATSRADDGDEKLFF
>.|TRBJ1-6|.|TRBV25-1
TGTGCCAGCAGTGCCAGACAGCTTCGCGATTCACCCCTCCACTTT
CASSARQLRDSPLHF
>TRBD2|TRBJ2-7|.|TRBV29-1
TGCAGCGTATCAGGGACTAGCGGGAGTAGCGAGCAGTACTTC
CSVSGTSGSSEQYF
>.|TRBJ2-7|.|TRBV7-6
TGTGCCAGCTTGGACGGGCTTGGGTCCTACGAGCAGTACTTC
CASLDGLGSYEQYF
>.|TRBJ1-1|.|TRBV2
TGTGCTAGGGAACCACGGGCCACTGAAGCTTTCTTT
CAREPRATEAFF
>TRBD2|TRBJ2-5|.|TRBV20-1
TGCAGTGCTAGACGGACTAGCGGGAGGAATTGGGAGACCCAGTACTTC
CSARRTSGRNWETQYF
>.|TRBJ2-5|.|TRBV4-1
TGCGCCAGCAGCCGGACGGACGGGCAGACCCAGTACTTC
CASSRTDGQTQYF
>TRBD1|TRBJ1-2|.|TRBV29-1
TGCAGCATAAGGCAGGGGGCGAATGGCTACACCTTC
CSIRQGANGYTF
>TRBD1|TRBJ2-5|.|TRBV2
TGTGCCAGCAGCACGGACAGGAGCCAAGAGACCCAGTACTTC
CASSTDRSQETQYF
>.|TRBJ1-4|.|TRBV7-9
TGTGCCAGCAGCTTACGGCCCGTGAGAGGAGCAACTAATGAAAAACTGTTTTTT
CASSLRPVRGATNEKLFF
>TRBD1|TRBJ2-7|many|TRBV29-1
TGCAGCGTTTGGGTGGGACAGCCGCACTACGAGCAGTACTTC
CSVWVGQPHYEQYF
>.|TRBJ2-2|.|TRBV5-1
TGCGCCAGCAGCTTGGAGGACACCTGGGAGCTGTTTTTT
CASSLEDTWELFF
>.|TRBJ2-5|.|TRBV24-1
TGTGCCACCAGTGATCCCTCCGGGACACAGATTCAAGAGACCCAGTACTTC
CATSDPSGTQIQETQYF
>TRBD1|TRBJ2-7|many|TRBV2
TGTGCCAGCAGGGCGACAGGGGTAAACGAGCAGTACTTC
CASRATGVNEQYF
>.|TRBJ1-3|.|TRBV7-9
TGTGCCAGCAGTCAACTAGTGACAGCATTCTCTGGAAACACCATATATTTT
CASSQLVTAFSGNTIYF
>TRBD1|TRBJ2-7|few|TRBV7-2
TGCGCCAGCAGCCAAGCTAGACAGGGGAACGAGCAGTACTTC
CASSQARQGNEQYF
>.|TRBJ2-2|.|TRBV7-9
TGTGCCAGCAGCCAGCCCGACACCGGGGAGCTGTTTTTT
CASSQPDTGELFF
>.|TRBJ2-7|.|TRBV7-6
TGTGCCAGCAGCCCCTCTCCGGACAGCCCCTACGAGCAGTACTTC
CASSPSPDSPYEQYF
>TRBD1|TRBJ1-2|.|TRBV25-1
TGTGCCAGCGGTCCACAGGGGGCTTCTGGTGGCTACACCTTC
CASGPQGASGGYTF
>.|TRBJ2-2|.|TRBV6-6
TGTGCCAGCATTTGGGGCCAGAACACCGGGGAGCTGTTTTTT
CASIWGQNTGELFF
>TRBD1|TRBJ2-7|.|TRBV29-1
TGCAGTTTACCCGGGACAGGGTTCACGGAGCAGTACTTC
CSLPGTGFTEQYF
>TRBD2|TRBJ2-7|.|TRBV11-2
TGTGCCAGCAGCTTAGGGACTAGCATGTACGAGCAGTACTTC
CASSLGTSMYEQYF
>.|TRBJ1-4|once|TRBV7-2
TGTGCCAGCAGCTCTCCGGACGGAGCGAATGAAAAACTGTTTTTT
CASSSPDGANEKLFF
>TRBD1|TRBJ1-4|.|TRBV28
TGTGCCAGCAGTCCGACGGGACAGCCTAATGAAAAACTGTTTTTT
CASSPTGQPNEKLFF
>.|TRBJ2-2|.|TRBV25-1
TGTGCCAGCAGCTTAATAAGGGGCGTGAACACCGGGGAGCTGTTTTTT
CASSLIRGVNTGELFF
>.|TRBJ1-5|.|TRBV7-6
TGTGCCAGCAGCTTAGGACAATTCAATCAGCCCCAGCATTTT
CASSLGQFNQPQHF
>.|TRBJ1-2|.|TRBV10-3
TGTGCCAGCAGTGAGCGCGCGGGGGACGGCTACACCTTC
CASSERAGDGYTF
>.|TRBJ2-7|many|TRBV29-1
TGCAGCGCCGGACAGACAAAGGACAACTCCTACGAGCAGTACTTC
CSAGQTKDNSYEQYF
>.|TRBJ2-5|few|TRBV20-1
TGCAGTGCTAGTAAGGGTTCGGAGACCCAGTACTTC
CSASKGSETQYF
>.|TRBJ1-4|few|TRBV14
TGTGCCAGCAGCCAAGTGCGACCGTTTAATGAAAAACTGTTTTTT
CASSQVRPFNEKLFF